The T cell receptor (beta chain) under discussion was sequenced for a study of OX40 agonist ivuxolimab in advanced cancers. This clone was counted a few times. Its cognate antigen is unknown. Here immunoSEQ multiplex PCR was the method, and the copy in TCRdb shows in-frame clones only, minus some. The profile shows roughly 30,000 clones, roughly 86% of them singletons. Per the germline V gene, CDR1 is MNHEY and CDR2 is SVGAGI. Trimming stripped 4 bases from V and 5 bases from J, with 9 bases between. The CDR3 is made up of 12 amino acids. Study observations and caveats: What antigens the expanded peripheral T cells recognized was never established. At 0.1 to 3.0 mg/kg and by week 6, CD4+ and CD8+ T cells in the blood had expanded clonally. Relative to CD4+ cells, CD8+ T cells on average had more expanded clones.

Samples of blood were obtained at baseline, on cycle 4 day 1, and on cycle 7 day 1. The chain carries TRBV6-5 and TRBJ2-7; tentative D call: TRBD1 (5 bases). The receptor was isolated from an adult with an advanced solid tumor such as melanoma, head and neck, liver or kidney cancer. The sequencing used CD4+ or CD8+ T cells sorted from blood, collected in a trial of the OX40 agonist ivuxolimab. DNA for the CDR3: TGTGCCAGCAGTTCGACAGCCCACGAGCAGTACTTC. This encodes CASSSTAHEQYF.